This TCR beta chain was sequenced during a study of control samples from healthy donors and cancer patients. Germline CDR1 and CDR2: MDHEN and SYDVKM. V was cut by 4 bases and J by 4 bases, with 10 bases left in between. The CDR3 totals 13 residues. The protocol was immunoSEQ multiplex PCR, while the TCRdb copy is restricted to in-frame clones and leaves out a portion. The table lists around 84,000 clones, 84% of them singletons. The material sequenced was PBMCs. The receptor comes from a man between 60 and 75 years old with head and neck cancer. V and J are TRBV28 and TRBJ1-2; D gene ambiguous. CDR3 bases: TGTGCCAGCAGTTCCTCCCCTCTCTATGGCTACACCTTC. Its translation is CASSSSPLYGYTF.